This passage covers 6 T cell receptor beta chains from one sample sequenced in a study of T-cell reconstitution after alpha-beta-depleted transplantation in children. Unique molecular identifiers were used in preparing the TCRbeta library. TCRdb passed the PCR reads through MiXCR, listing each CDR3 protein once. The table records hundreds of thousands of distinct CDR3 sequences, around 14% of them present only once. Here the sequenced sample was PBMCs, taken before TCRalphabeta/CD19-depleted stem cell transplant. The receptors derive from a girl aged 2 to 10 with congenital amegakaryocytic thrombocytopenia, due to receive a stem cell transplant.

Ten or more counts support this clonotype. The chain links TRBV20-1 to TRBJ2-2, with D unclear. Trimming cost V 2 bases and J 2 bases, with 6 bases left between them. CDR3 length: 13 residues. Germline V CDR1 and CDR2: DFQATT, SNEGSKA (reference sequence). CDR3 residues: CSARQLNTGELFF. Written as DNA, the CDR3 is TGCAGTGCTAGACAACTAAACACCGGGGAGCTGTTTTTT.

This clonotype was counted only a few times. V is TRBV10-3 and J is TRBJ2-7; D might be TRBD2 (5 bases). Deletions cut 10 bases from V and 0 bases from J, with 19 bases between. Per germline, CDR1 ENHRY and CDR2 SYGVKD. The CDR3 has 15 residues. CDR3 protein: CATLSAGKSSYEQYF. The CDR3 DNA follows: TGTGCCACCCTATCTGCGGGCAAAAGCTCCTACGAGCAGTACTTC.

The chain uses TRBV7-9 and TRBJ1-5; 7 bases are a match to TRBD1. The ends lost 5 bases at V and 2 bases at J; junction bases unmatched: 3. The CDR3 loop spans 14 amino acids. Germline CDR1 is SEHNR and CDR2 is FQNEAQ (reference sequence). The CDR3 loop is CASSHGQGNQPQHF. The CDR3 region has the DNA TGTGCCAGCAGCCACGGACAGGGCAATCAGCCCCAGCATTTT.

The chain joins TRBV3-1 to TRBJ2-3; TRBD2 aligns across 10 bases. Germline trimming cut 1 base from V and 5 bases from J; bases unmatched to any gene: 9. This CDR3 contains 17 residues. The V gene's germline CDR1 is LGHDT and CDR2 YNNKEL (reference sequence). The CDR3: CASSQGRASGREDTQYF. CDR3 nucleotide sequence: TGTGCCAGCAGCCAAGGGCGTGCTAGCGGGAGAGAAGATACGCAGTATTTT.

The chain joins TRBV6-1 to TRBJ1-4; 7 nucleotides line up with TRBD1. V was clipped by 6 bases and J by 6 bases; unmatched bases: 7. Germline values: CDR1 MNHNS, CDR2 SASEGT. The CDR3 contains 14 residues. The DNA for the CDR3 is TGTGCCAGCAGGGACCACAGGGGACATGAAAAACTGTTTTTT. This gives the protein CASRDHRGHEKLFF.

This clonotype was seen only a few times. The CDR3 protein is CSARLTSDPYNEQFF. The CDR3 DNA follows: TGCAGTGCTAGACTAACTAGCGACCCCTACAATGAGCAGTTCTTC. This chain uses TRBV20-1 with TRBJ2-1, with 7 positions matching TRBD2. This CDR3 region has 15 residues. Germline trimming cut 2 bases from V and 2 bases from J; bases unmatched to any gene: 6. In germline, CDR1 is DFQATT, CDR2 SNEGSKA (reference sequence).